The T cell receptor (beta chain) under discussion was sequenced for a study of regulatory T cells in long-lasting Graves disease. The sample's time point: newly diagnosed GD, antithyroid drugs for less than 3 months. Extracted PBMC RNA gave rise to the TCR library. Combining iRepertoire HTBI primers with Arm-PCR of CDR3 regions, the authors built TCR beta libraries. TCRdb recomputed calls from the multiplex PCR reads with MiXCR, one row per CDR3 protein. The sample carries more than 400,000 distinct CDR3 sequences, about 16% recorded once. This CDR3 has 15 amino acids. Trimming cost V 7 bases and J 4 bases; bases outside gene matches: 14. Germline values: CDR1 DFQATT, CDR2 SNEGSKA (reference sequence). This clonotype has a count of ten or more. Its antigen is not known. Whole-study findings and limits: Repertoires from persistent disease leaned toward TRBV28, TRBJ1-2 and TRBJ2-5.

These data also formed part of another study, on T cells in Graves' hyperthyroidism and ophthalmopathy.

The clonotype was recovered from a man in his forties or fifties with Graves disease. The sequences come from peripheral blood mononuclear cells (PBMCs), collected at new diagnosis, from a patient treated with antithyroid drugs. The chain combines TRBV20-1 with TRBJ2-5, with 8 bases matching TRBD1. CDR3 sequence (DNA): TGCAGTGTCCTCGGGCTGGCAGGGGGCGCAGAGACCCAGTACTTC. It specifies CSVLGLAGGAETQYF.